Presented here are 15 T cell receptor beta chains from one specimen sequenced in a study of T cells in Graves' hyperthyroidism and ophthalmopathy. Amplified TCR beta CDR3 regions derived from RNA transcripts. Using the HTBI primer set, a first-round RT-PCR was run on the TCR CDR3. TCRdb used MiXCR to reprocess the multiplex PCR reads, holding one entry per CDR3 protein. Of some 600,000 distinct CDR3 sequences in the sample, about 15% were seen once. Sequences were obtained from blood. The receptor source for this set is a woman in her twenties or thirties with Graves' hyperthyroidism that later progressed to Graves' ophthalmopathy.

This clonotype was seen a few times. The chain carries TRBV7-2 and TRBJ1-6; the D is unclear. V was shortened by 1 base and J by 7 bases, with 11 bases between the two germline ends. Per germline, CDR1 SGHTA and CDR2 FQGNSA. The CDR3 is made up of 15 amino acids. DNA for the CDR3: TGTGCCAGCAGCTTAGGCCGGGCTATAAATTCACCCCTCCACTTT. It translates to CASSLGRAINSPLHF.

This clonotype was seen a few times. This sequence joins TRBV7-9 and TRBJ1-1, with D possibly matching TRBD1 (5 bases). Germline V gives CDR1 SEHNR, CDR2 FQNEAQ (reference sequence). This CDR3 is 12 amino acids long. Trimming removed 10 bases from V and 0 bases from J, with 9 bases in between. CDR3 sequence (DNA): TGTGCCACCACGGGGCTGAACACTGAAGCTTTCTTT. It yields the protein CATTGLNTEAFF.

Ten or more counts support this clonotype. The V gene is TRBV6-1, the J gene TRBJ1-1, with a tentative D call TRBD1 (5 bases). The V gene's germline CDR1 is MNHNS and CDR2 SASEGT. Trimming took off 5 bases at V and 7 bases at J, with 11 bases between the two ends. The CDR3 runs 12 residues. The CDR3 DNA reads TGTGCCAGCAGTTACGGGGGGATTGAAGCTTTCTTT. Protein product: CASSYGGIEAFF.

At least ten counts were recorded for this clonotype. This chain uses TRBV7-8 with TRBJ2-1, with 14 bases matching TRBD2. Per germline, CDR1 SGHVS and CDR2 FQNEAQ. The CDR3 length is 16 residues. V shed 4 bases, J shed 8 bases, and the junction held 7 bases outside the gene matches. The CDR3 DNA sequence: TGTGCCAGCAGCTCGAGGACTAGCGGGAGGAGGTATGAGCAGTTCTTC. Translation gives CASSSRTSGRRYEQFF.

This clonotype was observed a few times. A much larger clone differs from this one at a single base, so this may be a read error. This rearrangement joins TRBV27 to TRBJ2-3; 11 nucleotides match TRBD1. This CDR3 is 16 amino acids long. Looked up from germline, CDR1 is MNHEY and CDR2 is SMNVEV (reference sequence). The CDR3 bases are TGTGCCAGCAGTTACACCGGGACAGGGGGGACAGATATGCAGTATTTT. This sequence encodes CASSYTGTGGTDMQYF.

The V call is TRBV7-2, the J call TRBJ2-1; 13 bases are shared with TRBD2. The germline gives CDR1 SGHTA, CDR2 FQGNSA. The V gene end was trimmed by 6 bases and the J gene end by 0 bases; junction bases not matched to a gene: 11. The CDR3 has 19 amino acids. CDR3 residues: CASRRTGLAGESSYNEQFF. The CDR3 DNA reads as TGTGCCAGCAGGAGGACTGGACTAGCGGGGGAAAGCTCCTACAATGAGCAGTTCTTC.

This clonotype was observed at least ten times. The DNA for the CDR3 is TGCAGTGCTGCCCAGGGCCTAGCGGGAGCCTACAATGAGCAGTTCTTC. Protein: CSAAQGLAGAYNEQFF. The rearrangement uses TRBV20-1 and TRBJ2-1; 10 nucleotides line up with TRBD2. The ends lost 5 bases at V and 2 bases at J; junction bases unmatched: 9. The germline V gene encodes CDR1 DFQATT and CDR2 SNEGSKA (reference sequence). This CDR3 comprises 16 residues.

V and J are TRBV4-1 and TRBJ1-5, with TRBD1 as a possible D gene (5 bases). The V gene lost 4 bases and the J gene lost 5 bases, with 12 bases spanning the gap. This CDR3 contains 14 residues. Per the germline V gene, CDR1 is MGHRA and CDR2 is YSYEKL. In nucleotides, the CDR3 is TGCGCCAGCAGCCTTTCCGGGGGGGATCAGCCCCAGCATTTT. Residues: CASSLSGGDQPQHF.

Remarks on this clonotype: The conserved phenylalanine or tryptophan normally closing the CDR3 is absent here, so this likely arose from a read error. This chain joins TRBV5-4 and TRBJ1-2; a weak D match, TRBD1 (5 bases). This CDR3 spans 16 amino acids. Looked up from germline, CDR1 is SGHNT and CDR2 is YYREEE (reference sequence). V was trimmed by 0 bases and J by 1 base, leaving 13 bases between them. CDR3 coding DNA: TGTGCCAGCAGCTTGGCAGGCGGGGCCGATAACTATGGCTACACCCTC. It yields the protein CASSLAGGADNYGYTL.

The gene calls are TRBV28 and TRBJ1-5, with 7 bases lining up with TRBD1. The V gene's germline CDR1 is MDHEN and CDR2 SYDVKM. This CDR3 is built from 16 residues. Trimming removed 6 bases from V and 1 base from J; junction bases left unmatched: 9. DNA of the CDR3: TGTGCCAGCAGCCCTACAGGGGCGGGAAGCAATCAGCCCCAGCATTTT. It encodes CASSPTGAGSNQPQHF.

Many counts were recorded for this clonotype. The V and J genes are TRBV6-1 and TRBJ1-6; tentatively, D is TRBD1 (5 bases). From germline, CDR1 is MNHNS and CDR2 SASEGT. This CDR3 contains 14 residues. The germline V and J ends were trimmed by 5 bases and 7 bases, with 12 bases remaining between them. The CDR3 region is CASSSVRDNSPLHF. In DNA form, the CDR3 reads TGTGCCAGCAGTTCGGTACGGGACAATTCACCCCTCCACTTT.

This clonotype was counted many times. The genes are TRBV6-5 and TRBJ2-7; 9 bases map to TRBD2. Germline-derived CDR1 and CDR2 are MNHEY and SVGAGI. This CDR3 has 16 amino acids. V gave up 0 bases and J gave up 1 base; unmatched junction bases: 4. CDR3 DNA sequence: TGTGCCAGCAGTTACTCGGGAGCGGGAGGATCCTACGAGCAGTACTTC. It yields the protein CASSYSGAGGSYEQYF.

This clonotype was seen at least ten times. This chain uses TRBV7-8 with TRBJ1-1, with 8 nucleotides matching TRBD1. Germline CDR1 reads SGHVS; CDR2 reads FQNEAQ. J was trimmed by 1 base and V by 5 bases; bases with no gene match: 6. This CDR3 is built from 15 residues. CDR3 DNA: TGTGCCAGCAGCGCCAGCAGGGGGCGGAACACTGAAGCTTTCTTT. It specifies CASSASRGRNTEAFF.

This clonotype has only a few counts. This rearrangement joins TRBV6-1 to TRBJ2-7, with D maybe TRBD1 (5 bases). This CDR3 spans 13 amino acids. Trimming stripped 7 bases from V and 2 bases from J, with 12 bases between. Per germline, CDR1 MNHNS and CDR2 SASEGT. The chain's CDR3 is CASTDSLTYEQYF. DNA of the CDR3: TGTGCCAGCACCGACAGCCTCACCTACGAGCAGTACTTC.

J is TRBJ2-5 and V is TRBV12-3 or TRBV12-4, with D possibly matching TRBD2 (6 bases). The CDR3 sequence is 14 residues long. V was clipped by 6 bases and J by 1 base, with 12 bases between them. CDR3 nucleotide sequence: TGTGCCAGCAGCCGTCGACTAGGCCAAGAGACCCAGTACTTC. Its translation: CASSRRLGQETQYF.